What follows describes a single TCR beta chain. The protocol was immunoSEQ multiplex PCR, while the TCRdb copy is restricted to in-frame clones and leaves out a portion. The sample carries around 95,000 clones, more than 45% recorded once. This specimen belongs to a study of shared clonotypes between healthy human individuals. This sequence originates from a woman between 40 and 50 years old in good health. Some clones in this sample may be carry-over from other donors' samples. The specimen was PBMCs.

The CDR3 nucleotides read TGTGCCAGCAGCTTAGCGGGCCTCTACGAGCAGTACTTC. As protein: CASSLAGLYEQYF. The V gene is TRBV7-4, the J gene TRBJ2-7, with no clear D. Per the germline V gene, CDR1 is SGHVT and CDR2 is SQSDAQ. The V and J ends lost 0 bases and 3 bases respectively, with 6 bases between them. CDR3 length equals 13 residues.